In this sample, the clone carrying this T cell receptor beta chain turned up many times. What it recognizes is unknown. 5'-RACE, quantitative and with molecular barcodes, yielded the TCR beta libraries. TCRdb processed the 5' RACE reads anew with MiXCR; each CDR3 protein has one entry. The profile shows about 180,000 distinct CDR3 sequences, around 8.9% of them singletons. This entry belongs to a study of CD8 T cells in ankylosing spondylitis. Findings and limits, study-wide: Ankylosing spondylitis blood appeared to be characterized by a TCR beta motif of about 8 highly homologous variants. Disease-linked clones were found to be CD8+ and relatively rare in peripheral blood. Matched synovial fluid from ankylosing spondylitis patients was reported to be enriched for disease-linked clones.

The CDR3 is 12 residues long. Germline V gene sequence: CDR1 SQVTM, CDR2 ANQGSEA. V was pared by 6 bases and J by 1 base, with 10 bases between. The chain joins TRBV29-1 to TRBJ2-7, with D hard to call. Sequenced input: blood, either unsorted or a sorted T cell fraction (not recorded which). The sequence was collected from a female donor with ankylosing spondylitis or in good health (not recorded which). The CDR3 is CSVKTASYEQYF. DNA for the CDR3: TGCAGCGTAAAGACTGCTTCCTACGAGCAGTACTTC.